This passage covers 28 T cell receptor beta chains from one sample sequenced in a study of cytomegalovirus exposure and HLA in healthy donors. Measured with immunoSEQ multiplex PCR; TCRdb has only the in-frame clones, and not every one. This table has roughly 300,000 clones, about nine tenths appearing once. The sample taken for sequencing was PBMCs. Receptors originate from a young woman in good health and CMV-seropositive.

This clone has a single count. The chain carries TRBV9 and TRBJ1-2, with D possibly TRBD1 on 5 matching bases. With 0 bases removed from V and 4 bases from J, the gap between germline ends came to 28 bases. The germline V gene encodes CDR1 SGDLS and CDR2 YYNGEE. The CDR3 contains 20 residues. CDR3 in DNA: TGTGCCAGCAGCGTAGCCGCCACCAGGGTAGGGATCAACCACTTCTATGGCTACACCTTC. Amino acids: CASSVAATRVGINHFYGYTF.

The gene calls are TRBV15 and TRBJ2-1; no definite D call. Trimming left V 0 bases short and J 6 bases short, with 12 bases between. The germline V gene has CDR1 LNHNV and CDR2 YYDKDF (reference sequence). This CDR3 region has 15 residues. CDR3 loop: CATSRDGQFPNEQFF. CDR3 nucleotides: TGTGCCACCAGCAGAGATGGCCAGTTTCCCAATGAGCAGTTCTTC.

V gene TRBV30 combines with J gene TRBJ1-2; a possible D gene is TRBD1 (6 bases). From germline, CDR1 is GTSNPN and CDR2 SVGIG (reference sequence). V was clipped by 8 bases and J by 0 bases, with 7 bases between them. The CDR3 is 11 amino acids. CDR3 region: CAQGTNYGYTF. CDR3 bases: TGTGCCCAGGGGACTAACTATGGCTACACCTTC.

The V gene is TRBV5-6, the J gene TRBJ2-7, with D tentatively TRBD1 (6 bases). Germline CDR1 reads SGHDT; CDR2 reads YYEEEE. Trimming pared 1 base from V and 7 bases from J, leaving 12 bases between. The CDR3 covers 13 residues. The DNA for the CDR3 is TGTGCCAGCAGCTTGATTGCAGGGGATGAGCAGTACTTC. It translates to CASSLIAGDEQYF.

The rearrangement uses TRBV19 and TRBJ1-2; 10 positions match TRBD1. Germline CDR1 is LNHDA and CDR2 is SQIVND (reference sequence). This CDR3 is built from 14 residues. The V gene end was trimmed by 9 bases and the J gene end by 8 bases; junction bases not matched to a gene: 12. The CDR3: CASNAGQGWGGYTF. The DNA for the CDR3 is TGTGCCAGCAACGCGGGACAGGGGTGGGGCGGCTACACCTTC. Combining the CDR3 with reference TRBV19 and TRBJ1-2 gives the whole variable domain DGGITQSPKYLFRKEGQNVTLSCEQNLNHDAMYWYRQDPGQGLRLIYYSQIVNDFQKGDIAEGYSVSREKKESFPLTVTSAQKNPTAFYLCASNAGQGWGGYTFGSGTRLTVV.

The rearrangement uses TRBV9 and TRBJ2-2, with 13 nucleotides matching TRBD2. Looked up from germline, CDR1 is SGDLS and CDR2 is YYNGEE. This CDR3 has 19 residues. The ends lost 3 bases at V and 3 bases at J; junction bases unmatched: 11. DNA for the CDR3: TGTGCCAGCAGCGATACTACTAGCGGGGGGGCCCGAGACACCGGGGAGCTGTTTTTT. Residues: CASSDTTSGGARDTGELFF.

The V call is TRBV5-1, the J call TRBJ2-7; the match to TRBD2 covers 12 bases. The CDR3 contains 17 residues. V gave up 0 bases and J gave up 2 bases; unmatched junction bases: 6. The germline V gene encodes CDR1 SGHRS and CDR2 YFSETQ. The CDR3 DNA reads as TGCGCCAGCAGCTTGGGCATCCTAGCGGGAGGGCCCTACGAGCAGTACTTC. Translation: CASSLGILAGGPYEQYF. Variable domain in full (rest from reference TRBV5-1 and TRBJ2-7): KAGVTQTPRYLIKTRGQQVTLSCSPISGHRSVSWYQQTPGQGLQFLFEYFSETQRNKGNFPGRFSGRQFSNSRSEMNVSTLELGDSALYLCASSLGILAGGPYEQYFGPGTRLTVT.

The chain employs TRBV9 and TRBJ2-7, with D hard to call. From germline, CDR1 is SGDLS and CDR2 YYNGEE. CDR3 length equals 13 residues. The ends were cut back, 1 base at V and 5 bases at J, with 10 bases in the middle. The CDR3 region has the DNA TGTGCCAGCAGCGTATCGGCGACCGACGAGCAGTACTTC. Translated, it gives CASSVSATDEQYF. The full variable domain, in which reference TRBV9 and TRBJ2-7 provide the parts outside the CDR3, is DSGVTQTPKHLITATGQRVTLRCSPRSGDLSVYWYQQSLDQGLQFLIQYYNGEERAKGNILERFSAQQFPDLHSELNLSSLELGDSALYFCASSVSATDEQYFGPGTRLTVT.

The chain links TRBV6-1 to TRBJ1-1; the D is unclear. Looked up from germline, CDR1 is MNHNS and CDR2 is SASEGT. There are 12 residues in the CDR3. V was trimmed by 9 bases and J by 0 bases, leaving 8 bases between them. The CDR3 nucleotides read TGTGCCAGTTGGACGGTGAACACTGAAGCTTTCTTT. Protein: CASWTVNTEAFF.

As concerns this clone: A read error may account for a junction end that differs from germline. CDR3 coding DNA: TGTGCCAGCAGAGAAGACAGCCCGTTGATTGTAGGGGACAATGAGCAGTTCTTC. It translates to CASREDSPLIVGDNEQFF. The rearrangement uses TRBV6-1 and TRBJ2-1; a possible D gene is TRBD1 (5 bases). Looked up from germline, CDR1 is MNHNS and CDR2 is SASEGT. The CDR3 length is 18 residues.

This clone has a single count. The chain combines TRBV11-1 with TRBJ1-1; D gene unclear. From germline, CDR1 is SGHAT and CDR2 FQDESV (reference sequence). The CDR3 runs to 13 residues. V lost 5 bases and J lost 6, with 13 bases in between. The CDR3 sequence: CASSDYGRSEAFF. CDR3 nucleotide sequence: TGTGCCAGCAGCGATTACGGTCGTTCTGAAGCTTTCTTT. The whole variable domain, filled in from reference TRBV11-1 and TRBJ1-1, reads EAEVAQSPRYKITEKSQAVAFWCDPISGHATLYWYRQILGQGPELLVQFQDESVVDDSQLPKDRFSAERLKGVDSTLKIQPAELGDSAMYLCASSDYGRSEAFFGQGTRLTVV.

V and J are TRBV7-3 and TRBJ2-1; D may be TRBD2 (6 bases). In germline, CDR1 is SGHTA, CDR2 FQGTGA. V shed 1 base and J shed 4 bases, with 20 bases lying between them. This CDR3 is 18 amino acids long. CDR3 in amino acids: CASSLNPGRDSPYNEQFF. The CDR3 nucleotides are TGTGCCAGCAGCTTAAATCCGGGGCGGGACTCACCTTACAATGAGCAGTTCTTC.

The chain carries TRBV6-5 and TRBJ2-7; 8 nucleotides match TRBD2. Trimming cost V 5 bases and J 2 bases; bases outside gene matches: 5. Germline CDR1 reads MNHEY; CDR2 reads SVGAGI. This CDR3 is built from 14 residues. In nucleotides, the CDR3 is TGTGCCAGCAGTCCGATTAGCGGGACCTACGAGCAGTACTTC. Translating gives CASSPISGTYEQYF.

V gene TRBV6-6 combines with J gene TRBJ2-1; TRBD2 matches at 9 bases. The V and J ends lost 7 bases and 1 base, in that order; junction bases with no gene match: 2. The CDR3 is 14 residues long. Per the germline V gene, CDR1 is MNHNY and CDR2 is SVGAGI (reference sequence). CDR3 bases: TGTGCCAGCACACTAGCGGGTTCCTACAATGAGCAGTTCTTC. The encoded protein is CASTLAGSYNEQFF.

Of note for this clone: An end of the junction differs from the germline gene, which may be a read error. The rearrangement joins TRBV20-1 to TRBJ1-5; D is ambiguous. From germline, CDR1 is DFQATT and CDR2 SNEGSKA (reference sequence). The CDR3 extends over 11 amino acids. CDR3 in DNA: TGCAGTGCTAGTAGCGATCAGCCCCAGCATTTT. Amino acid sequence: CSASSDQPQHF.

CDR3 in amino acids: CASSLPGQGVYEQYF. Written as DNA, the CDR3 is TGTGCCAGCAGCTTACCGGGACAGGGGGTGTACGAGCAGTACTTC. The chain is built from TRBV13 and TRBJ2-7; the match to TRBD1 covers 11 bases. The CDR3 extends over 15 amino acids. Unmatched junction bases numbered 4, after V lost 2 bases and J lost 4 bases. CDR1 is PRHDT, CDR2 FYEKMQ, per germline (reference sequence).

This clone appeared once. The rearrangement joins TRBV7-8 to TRBJ2-7; tentatively, D is TRBD1 (6 bases). V shed 5 bases and J shed 6 bases, with 17 bases lying between them. This CDR3 comprises 14 residues. The germline gives CDR1 SGHVS, CDR2 FQNEAQ. The CDR3 coding sequence is TGTGCCAGCAGCCGAAATTCACAGGGACGCGAGCAGTACTTC. It is translated as CASSRNSQGREQYF.

The genes are TRBV7-9 and TRBJ2-1; 7 nucleotides align to TRBD1. V shed 5 bases, J shed 7 bases, and the junction held 2 bases outside the gene matches. From germline, CDR1 is SEHNR and CDR2 FQNEAQ (reference sequence). There are 12 residues in the CDR3. This CDR3 reads CASSLQGNEQFF. The CDR3 DNA is TGTGCCAGCAGCCTACAGGGGAATGAGCAGTTCTTC. Together with reference TRBV7-9 and TRBJ2-1, the CDR3 gives the full variable domain: DTGVSQNPRHKITKRGQNVTFRCDPISEHNRLYWYRQTLGQGPEFLTYFQNEAQLEKSRLLSDRFSAERPKGSFSTLEIQRTEQGDSAMYLCASSLQGNEQFFGPGTRLTVL.

The chain uses TRBV19 and TRBJ2-2, with 14 bases matching TRBD2. Unmatched junction bases numbered 16, after V lost 3 bases and J lost 4 bases. The CDR3 consists of 21 residues. Germline assignment: CDR1 LNHDA and CDR2 SQIVND (reference sequence). The CDR3 region is CASSMRHDTGLAGEGTGELFF. CDR3 sequence (DNA): TGTGCCAGTAGTATGCGCCATGATACGGGACTAGCGGGAGAGGGCACCGGGGAGCTGTTTTTT.

The chain employs TRBV18 and TRBJ2-7; 9 nucleotides line up with TRBD1. The trim removed 3 bases at V and 0 bases at J, leaving 9 bases unmatched. There are 17 residues in the CDR3. Germline CDR1 and CDR2: KGHSH and LQKENI. In DNA form, the CDR3 reads TGTGCCAGCTCACCTGGGACAGGGCCACGCGGCTCCTACGAGCAGTACTTC. Protein: CASSPGTGPRGSYEQYF.

The rearrangement links TRBV4-3 to TRBJ2-7, with 8 positions matching TRBD1. The germline gives CDR1 LGHNA, CDR2 YSLEER. The trim removed 4 bases at V and 2 bases at J, leaving 7 bases unmatched. The CDR3 runs 15 residues. CDR3 region: CASSPDAGGPYEQYF. As DNA, the CDR3 is TGCGCCAGCAGCCCCGATGCAGGGGGCCCCTACGAGCAGTACTTC.

The DNA for the CDR3 is TGCGCCAGCACACCGGATCGTTACAATGAGCAGTTCTTC. This sequence encodes CASTPDRYNEQFF. V is TRBV10-2 and J is TRBJ2-1; D not certain. The V gene's germline CDR1 is WSHSY and CDR2 SAAADI. The CDR3 consists of 13 residues. V was pared by 7 bases and J by 4 bases, with 11 bases between.

The CDR3 DNA is TGTGCCAGCAGCGCGCGGGGGAGGGATGTAGGTGGCTACACCTTC. It translates to CASSARGRDVGGYTF. The chain carries TRBV7-9 and TRBJ1-2, with D maybe TRBD1 (5 bases). This CDR3 spans 15 amino acids. The germline V gene encodes CDR1 SEHNR and CDR2 FQNEAQ (reference sequence). V was trimmed by 5 bases and J by 7 bases, leaving 20 bases between them.

The V and J genes are TRBV9 and TRBJ1-1, with 10 bases fitting TRBD1. This CDR3 spans 15 amino acids. The V and J ends lost 6 bases and 2 bases, in that order; junction bases with no gene match: 7. Germline V gene sequence: CDR1 SGDLS, CDR2 YYNGEE. The CDR3 loop reads CASTRGQGTNTEAFF. CDR3 bases: TGTGCCAGCACCCGGGGACAGGGGACAAACACTGAAGCTTTCTTT.

This chain joins TRBV4-1 and TRBJ2-7; TRBD2 aligns across 7 bases. The CDR3 has 14 amino acids. Germline loops: CDR1 MGHRA, CDR2 YSYEKL. Unmatched junction bases numbered 4, after V lost 0 bases and J lost 5 bases. DNA for the CDR3: TGCGCCAGCAGCCAAGACAAAGCGGGAAACGAGCAGTACTTC. Translation gives CASSQDKAGNEQYF.

J is TRBJ1-3 and V is TRBV7-2; D call uncertain. V lost 1 base to trimming and J lost 2 bases, with 9 bases between them. Germline assignment: CDR1 SGHTA and CDR2 FQGNSA. The CDR3 is 15 amino acids. CDR3 residues: CASSLDGRPGNTIYF. The CDR3 DNA is TGTGCCAGCAGCTTAGATGGGCGGCCTGGAAACACCATATATTTT.

The chain combines TRBV6-5 with TRBJ1-2; D unresolved. Germline V gene sequence: CDR1 MNHEY, CDR2 SVGAGI. Trimming cost V 0 bases and J 2 bases, with 7 bases left between them. The CDR3 is 14 amino acids. The CDR3 loop is CASSYSDRNYGYTF. CDR3 nucleotides: TGTGCCAGCAGTTACTCGGATCGAAACTATGGCTACACCTTC.

The chain links TRBV4-3 to TRBJ1-2; no definite D call. The CDR3 is 14 amino acids. Looked up from germline, CDR1 is LGHNA and CDR2 is YSLEER. The V gene lost 1 base and the J gene lost 2 bases, with 8 bases spanning the gap. Here the CDR3 DNA reads TGCGCCAGCAGCCAAGGCGGCTGGAACTATGGCTACACCTTC. Translation gives CASSQGGWNYGYTF.